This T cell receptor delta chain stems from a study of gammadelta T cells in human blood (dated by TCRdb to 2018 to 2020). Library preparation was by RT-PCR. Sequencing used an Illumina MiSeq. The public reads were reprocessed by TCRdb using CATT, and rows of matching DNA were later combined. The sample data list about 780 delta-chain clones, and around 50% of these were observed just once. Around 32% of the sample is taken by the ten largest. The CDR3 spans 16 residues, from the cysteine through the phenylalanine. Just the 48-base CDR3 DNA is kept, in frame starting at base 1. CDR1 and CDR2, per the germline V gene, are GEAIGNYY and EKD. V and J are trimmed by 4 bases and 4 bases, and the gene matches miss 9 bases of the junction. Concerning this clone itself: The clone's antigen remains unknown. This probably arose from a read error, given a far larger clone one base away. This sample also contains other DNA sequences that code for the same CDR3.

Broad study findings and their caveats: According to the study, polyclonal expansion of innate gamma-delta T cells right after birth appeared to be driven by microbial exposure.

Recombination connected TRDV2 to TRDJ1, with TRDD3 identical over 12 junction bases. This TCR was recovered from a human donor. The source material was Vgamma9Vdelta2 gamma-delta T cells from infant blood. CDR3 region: CACDLVLGDTDDKLIF. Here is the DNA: TGTGCCTGTGATCTTGTCCTGGGGGATACGGACGATAAACTCATCTTT.